The clone carrying this T cell receptor (beta chain) was counted ten times or more. Its antigen remains unidentified. TCRdb reprocessed the reads with MiXCR, giving one entry per CDR3 protein. This sample has around 230,000 distinct CDR3 sequences, with 6% to 8% found just once. The data were taken from a study of T cell repertoires in cytomegalovirus infection. Study at large: CMV infection together with matching HLA type was indicated by public TCR beta signatures. Study findings and constraints: HLA-C-restricted TCR beta clonotypes specific for CMV led the ex vivo response.

Germline CDR1 reads DFQATT; CDR2 reads SNEGSKA (reference sequence). Between the trimmed V and J ends, which lost 5 bases and 6 bases, there was a span of 16 bases. The CDR3 runs 13 residues. This sequence originates from a human donor in good health (CMV status not recorded). Some clones in this sample may be carry-over from other donors' samples. The sample was PBMCs. The chain joins TRBV20-1 to TRBJ1-2; possibly TRBD1 for D (6 bases). The CDR3, as DNA: TGCAGTGCTGACCCCGGGACAATCAATGGCTACACCTTC. This codes for CSADPGTINGYTF.